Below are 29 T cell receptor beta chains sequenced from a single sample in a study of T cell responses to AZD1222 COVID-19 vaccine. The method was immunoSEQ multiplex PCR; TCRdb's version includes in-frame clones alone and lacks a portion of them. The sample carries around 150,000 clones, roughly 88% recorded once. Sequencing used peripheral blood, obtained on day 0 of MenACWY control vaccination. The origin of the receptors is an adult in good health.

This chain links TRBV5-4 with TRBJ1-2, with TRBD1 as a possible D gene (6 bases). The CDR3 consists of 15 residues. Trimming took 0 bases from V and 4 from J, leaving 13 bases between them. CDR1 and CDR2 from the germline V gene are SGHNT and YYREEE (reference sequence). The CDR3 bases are TGTGCCAGCAGCTTGGCGGTGGACAGCGCCTATGGCTACACCTTC. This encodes CASSLAVDSAYGYTF.

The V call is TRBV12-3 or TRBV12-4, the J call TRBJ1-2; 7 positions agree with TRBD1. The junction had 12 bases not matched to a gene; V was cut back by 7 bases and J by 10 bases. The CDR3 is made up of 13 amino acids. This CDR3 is CASTQGGSRHYTF. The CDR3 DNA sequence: TGTGCCAGCACTCAGGGGGGCAGTAGGCACTACACCTTC.

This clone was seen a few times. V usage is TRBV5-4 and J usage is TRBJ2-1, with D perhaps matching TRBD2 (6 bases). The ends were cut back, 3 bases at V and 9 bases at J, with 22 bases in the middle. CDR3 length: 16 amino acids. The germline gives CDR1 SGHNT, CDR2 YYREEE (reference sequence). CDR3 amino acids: CASSSIRGLGSFEQFF. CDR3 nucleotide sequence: TGTGCCAGCAGCTCGATACGGGGACTCGGGTCGTTTGAGCAGTTCTTC.

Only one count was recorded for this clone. CDR3 nucleotides: TGTGCCAGCAGCCCTACAGGGGAATATGGCTACACCTTC. Amino acids: CASSPTGEYGYTF. The chain is built from TRBV11-2 and TRBJ1-2; 7 bases are a match to TRBD1. This CDR3 region has 13 residues. The V and J ends lost 5 bases and 5 bases, in that order; junction bases with no gene match: 5. Germline lookup yields CDR1 SGHAT and CDR2 FQNNGV.

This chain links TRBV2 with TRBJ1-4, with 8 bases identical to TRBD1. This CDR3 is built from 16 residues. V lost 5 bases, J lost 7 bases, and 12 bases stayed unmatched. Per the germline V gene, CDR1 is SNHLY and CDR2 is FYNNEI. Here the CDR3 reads CASSRQGRRRSEKLFF. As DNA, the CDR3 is TGTGCCAGCAGTAGACAGGGGCGGCGGAGGTCTGAAAAACTGTTTTTT.

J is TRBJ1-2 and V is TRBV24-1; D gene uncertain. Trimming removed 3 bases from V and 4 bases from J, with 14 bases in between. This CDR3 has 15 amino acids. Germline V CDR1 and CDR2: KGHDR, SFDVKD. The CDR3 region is CATSDPTVSRYGYTF. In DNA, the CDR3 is TGTGCCACCAGTGATCCGACCGTATCGCGCTATGGCTACACCTTC.

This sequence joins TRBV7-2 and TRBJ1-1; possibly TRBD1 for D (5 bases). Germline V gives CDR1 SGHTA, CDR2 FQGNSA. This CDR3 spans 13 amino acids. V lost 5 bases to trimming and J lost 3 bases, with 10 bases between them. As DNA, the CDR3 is TGTGCCAGCAGCGCCGCAGGGTACACTGAAGCTTTCTTT. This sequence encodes CASSAAGYTEAFF.

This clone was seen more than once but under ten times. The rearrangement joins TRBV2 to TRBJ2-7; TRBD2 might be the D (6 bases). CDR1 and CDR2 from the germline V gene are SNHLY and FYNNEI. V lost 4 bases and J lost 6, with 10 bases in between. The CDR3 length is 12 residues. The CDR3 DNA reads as TGTGCCAGCAGTGGAGATAGCGGCGAGCAGTACTTC. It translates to CASSGDSGEQYF. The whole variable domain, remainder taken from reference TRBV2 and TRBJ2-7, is EPEVTQTPSHQVTQMGQEVILRCVPISNHLYFYWYRQILGQKVEFLVSFYNNEISEKSEIFDDQFSVERPDGSNFTLKIRSTKLEDSAMYFCASSGDSGEQYFGPGTRLTVT.

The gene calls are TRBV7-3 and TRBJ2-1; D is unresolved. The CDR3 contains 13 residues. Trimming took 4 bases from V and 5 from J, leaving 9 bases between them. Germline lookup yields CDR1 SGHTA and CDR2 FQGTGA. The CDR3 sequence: CASSSAPNNEQFF. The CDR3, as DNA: TGTGCCAGCAGCTCAGCTCCGAACAATGAGCAGTTCTTC.

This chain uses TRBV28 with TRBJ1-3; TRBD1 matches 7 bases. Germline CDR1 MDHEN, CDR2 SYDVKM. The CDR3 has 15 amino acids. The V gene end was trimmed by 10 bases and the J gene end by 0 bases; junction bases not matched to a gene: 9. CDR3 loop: CATVSYRGSGNTIYF. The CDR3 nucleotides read TGTGCCACCGTGTCCTACAGGGGCTCTGGAAACACCATATATTTT.

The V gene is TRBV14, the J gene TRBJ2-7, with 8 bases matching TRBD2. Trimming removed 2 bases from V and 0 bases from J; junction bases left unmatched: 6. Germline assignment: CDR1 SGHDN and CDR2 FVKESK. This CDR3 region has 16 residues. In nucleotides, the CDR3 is TGTGCCAGCAGCCAACTCCCGGGAGGGACCTCCTACGAGCAGTACTTC. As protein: CASSQLPGGTSYEQYF.

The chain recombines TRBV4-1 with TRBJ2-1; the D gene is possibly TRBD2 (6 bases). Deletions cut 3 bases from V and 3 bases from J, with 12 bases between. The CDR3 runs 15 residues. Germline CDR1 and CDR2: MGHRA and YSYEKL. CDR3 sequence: CASSQSSAYYNEQFF. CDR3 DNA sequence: TGCGCCAGCAGCCAGTCTAGCGCCTACTACAATGAGCAGTTCTTC.

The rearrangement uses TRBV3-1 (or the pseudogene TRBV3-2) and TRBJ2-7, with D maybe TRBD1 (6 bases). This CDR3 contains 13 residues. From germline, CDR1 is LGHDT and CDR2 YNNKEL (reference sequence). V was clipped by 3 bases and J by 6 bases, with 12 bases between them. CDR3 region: CASSQDSTAEQYF. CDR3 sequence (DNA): TGTGCCAGCAGCCAGGACAGTACAGCCGAGCAGTACTTC.

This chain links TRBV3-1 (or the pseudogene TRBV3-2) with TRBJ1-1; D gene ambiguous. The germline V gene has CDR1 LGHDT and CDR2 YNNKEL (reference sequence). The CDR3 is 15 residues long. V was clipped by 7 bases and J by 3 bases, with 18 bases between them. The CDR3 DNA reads TGTGCCAGCATCTCGCCGACCTTGGGTGACACTGAAGCTTTCTTT. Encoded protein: CASISPTLGDTEAFF.

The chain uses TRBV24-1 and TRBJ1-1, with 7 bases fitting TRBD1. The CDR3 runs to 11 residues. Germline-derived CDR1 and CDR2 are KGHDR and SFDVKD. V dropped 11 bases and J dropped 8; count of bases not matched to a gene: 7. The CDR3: CAIQRDREAFF. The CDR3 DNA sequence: TGTGCCATCCAACGGGACAGAGAAGCTTTCTTT.

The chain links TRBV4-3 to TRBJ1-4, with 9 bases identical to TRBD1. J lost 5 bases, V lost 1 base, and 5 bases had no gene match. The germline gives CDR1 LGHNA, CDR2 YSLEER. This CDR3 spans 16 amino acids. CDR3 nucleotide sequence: TGCGCCAGCAGCCAAGCGGCGGGGACAGGGAATGAAAAACTGTTTTTT. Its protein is CASSQAAGTGNEKLFF.

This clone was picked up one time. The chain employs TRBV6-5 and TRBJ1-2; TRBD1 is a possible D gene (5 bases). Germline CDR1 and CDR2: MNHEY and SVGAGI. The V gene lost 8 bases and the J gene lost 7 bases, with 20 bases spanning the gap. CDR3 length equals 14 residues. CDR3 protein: CASLGAGPLGGYTF. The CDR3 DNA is TGTGCCAGCCTGGGTGCAGGGCCGTTGGGTGGCTACACCTTC.

The CDR3 nucleotides are TGTGCCAGCAGCTACGGGCTAGCAAAAGAGACCCAGTACTTC. Translation: CASSYGLAKETQYF. V is TRBV7-8 and J is TRBJ2-5, with D possibly TRBD2 on 5 matching bases. CDR1 and CDR2 from the germline V gene are SGHVS and FQNEAQ. V was clipped by 4 bases and J by 3 bases, with 12 bases between them. This CDR3 spans 14 amino acids.

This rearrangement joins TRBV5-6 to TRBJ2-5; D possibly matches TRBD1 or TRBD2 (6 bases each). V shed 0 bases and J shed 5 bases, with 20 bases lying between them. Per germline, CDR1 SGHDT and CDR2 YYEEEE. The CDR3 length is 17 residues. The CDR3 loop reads CASSLEGWGALRETQYF. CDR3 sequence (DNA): TGTGCCAGCAGCTTGGAGGGTTGGGGGGCGCTGAGGGAGACCCAGTACTTC. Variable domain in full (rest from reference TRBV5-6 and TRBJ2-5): DAGVTQSPTHLIKTRGQQVTLRCSPKSGHDTVSWYQQALGQGPQFIFQYYEEEERQRGNFPDRFSGHQFPNYSSELNVNALLLGDSALYLCASSLEGWGALRETQYFGPGTRLLVL.

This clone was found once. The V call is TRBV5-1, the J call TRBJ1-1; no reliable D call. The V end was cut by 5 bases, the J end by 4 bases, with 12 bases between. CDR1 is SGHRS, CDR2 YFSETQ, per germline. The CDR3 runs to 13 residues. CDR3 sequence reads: CASSGERGTEAFF. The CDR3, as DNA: TGCGCCAGCAGTGGGGAGAGAGGCACTGAAGCTTTCTTT.

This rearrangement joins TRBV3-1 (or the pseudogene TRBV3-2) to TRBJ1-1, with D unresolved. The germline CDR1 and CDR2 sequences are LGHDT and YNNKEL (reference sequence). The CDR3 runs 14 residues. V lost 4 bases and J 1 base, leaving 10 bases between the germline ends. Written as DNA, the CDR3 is TGTGCCAGCAGCCCCCTAGTAGGGAACACTGAAGCTTTCTTT. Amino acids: CASSPLVGNTEAFF.

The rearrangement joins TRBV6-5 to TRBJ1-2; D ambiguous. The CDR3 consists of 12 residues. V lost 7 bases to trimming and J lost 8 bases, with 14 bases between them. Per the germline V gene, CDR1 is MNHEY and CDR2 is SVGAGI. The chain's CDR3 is CASTTGNRGYTF. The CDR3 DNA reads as TGTGCCAGCACTACTGGGAATAGGGGCTACACCTTC.

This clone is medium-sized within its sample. The DNA for the CDR3 is TGTGCCAGCAGTTTGGGCTATGGCTACACCTTC. This codes for CASSLGYGYTF. This chain links TRBV12-3 or TRBV12-4 with TRBJ1-2; D is unresolved. The CDR3 totals 11 residues. With 3 bases removed from V and 4 bases from J, the gap between germline ends came to 3 bases.

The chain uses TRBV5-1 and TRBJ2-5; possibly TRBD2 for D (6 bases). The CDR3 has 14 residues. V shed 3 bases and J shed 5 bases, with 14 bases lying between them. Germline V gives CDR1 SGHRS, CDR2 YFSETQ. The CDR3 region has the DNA TGCGCCAGCAGCTCCGCTAGCGTAGGTGAGACCCAGTACTTC. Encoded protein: CASSSASVGETQYF. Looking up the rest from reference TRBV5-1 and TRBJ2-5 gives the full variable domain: KAGVTQTPRYLIKTRGQQVTLSCSPISGHRSVSWYQQTPGQGLQFLFEYFSETQRNKGNFPGRFSGRQFSNSRSEMNVSTLELGDSALYLCASSSASVGETQYFGPGTRLLVL.

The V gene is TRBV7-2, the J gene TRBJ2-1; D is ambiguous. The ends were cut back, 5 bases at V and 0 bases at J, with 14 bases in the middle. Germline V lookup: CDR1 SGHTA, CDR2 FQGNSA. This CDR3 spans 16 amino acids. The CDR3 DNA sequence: TGTGCCAGCAGCCTTGACCTTCTTAGCTCCTACAATGAGCAGTTCTTC. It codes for CASSLDLLSSYNEQFF.

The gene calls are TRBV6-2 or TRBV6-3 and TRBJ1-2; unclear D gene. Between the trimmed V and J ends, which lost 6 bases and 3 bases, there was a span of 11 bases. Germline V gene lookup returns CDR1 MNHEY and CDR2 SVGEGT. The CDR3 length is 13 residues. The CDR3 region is CASSPSRYYGYTF. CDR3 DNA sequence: TGTGCCAGCAGCCCGTCCCGGTACTATGGCTACACCTTC.

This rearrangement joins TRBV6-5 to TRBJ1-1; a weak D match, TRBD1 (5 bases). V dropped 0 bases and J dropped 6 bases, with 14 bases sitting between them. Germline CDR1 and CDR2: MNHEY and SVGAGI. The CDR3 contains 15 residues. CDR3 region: CASSYSTRGNAEAFF. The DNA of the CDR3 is TGTGCCAGCAGTTACTCGACGAGGGGTAACGCTGAAGCTTTCTTT.

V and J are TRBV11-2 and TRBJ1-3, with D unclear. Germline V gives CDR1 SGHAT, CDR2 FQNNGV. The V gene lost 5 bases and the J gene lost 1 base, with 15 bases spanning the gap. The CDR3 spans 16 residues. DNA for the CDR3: TGTGCCAGCAGCGGCTTTAGGAGGTTTTCTGGAAACACCATATATTTT. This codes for CASSGFRRFSGNTIYF.

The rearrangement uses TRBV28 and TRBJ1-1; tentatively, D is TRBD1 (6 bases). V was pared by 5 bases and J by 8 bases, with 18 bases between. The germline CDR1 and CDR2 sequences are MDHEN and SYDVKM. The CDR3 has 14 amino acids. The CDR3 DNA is TGTGCCAGCAGTCAGACAGGTCTCGGGATAGAAGCTTTCTTT. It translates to CASSQTGLGIEAFF.